Presented here are 7 T cell receptor beta chains from one specimen sequenced in a study of blood T cells in healthy people across ages. Combining a sample-barcoded 5' primer with a J-beta primer mix, a second PCR ran for roughly 6 to 12 cycles. TCRdb re-derived calls from the 5' RACE reads in MiXCR, one entry per CDR3 protein. Of about 1.6 million distinct CDR3 sequences in the sample, 30% to 35% were seen once. The sample taken for sequencing was blood. The receptors were gathered from a woman aged 30 to 39 in good health.

This clonotype came up a few times. This chain uses TRBV20-1 with TRBJ2-1, with D maybe TRBD2 (6 bases). Germline V gene lookup returns CDR1 DFQATT and CDR2 SNEGSKA (reference sequence). V was cut by 4 bases and J by 3 bases, with 22 bases left in between. This CDR3 is built from 17 residues. The CDR3 DNA reads as TGCAGTGCTAACCTACCTCTGGCTAGCGCCTACTACAATGAGCAGTTCTTC. Its protein product is CSANLPLASAYYNEQFF.

The chain uses TRBV6-5 and TRBJ2-7; 13 bases line up with TRBD2. Germline assignment: CDR1 MNHEY and CDR2 SVGAGI. The CDR3 loop spans 15 amino acids. Trimming at V came to 4 bases and at J to 2 bases, leaving 2 bases not matched to a gene. The CDR3 sequence: CASSWGLAGPYEQYF. The CDR3 DNA reads as TGTGCCAGCAGTTGGGGACTAGCGGGACCCTACGAGCAGTACTTC.

V usage is TRBV7-9 and J usage is TRBJ2-7; weak D call: TRBD2 (5 bases). CDR3 length: 17 amino acids. Germline V gene lookup returns CDR1 SEHNR and CDR2 FQNEAQ (reference sequence). The ends were cut back, 6 bases at V and 7 bases at J, with 28 bases in the middle. The CDR3 region has the DNA TGTGCCAGCAGACCCACGACTTCGGGGAACCTGCTTGGGGAGCAGTACTTC. Its protein product is CASRPTTSGNLLGEQYF.

Only one count was recorded for this clonotype. The rearrangement links TRBV20-1 to TRBJ1-2; 8 bases are a match to TRBD1. Germline loops: CDR1 DFQATT, CDR2 SNEGSKA (reference sequence). The CDR3 is 13 residues long. The J segment lost 5 bases and the V segment lost 7 bases, leaving 9 bases of the junction unmatched. CDR3 sequence: CSVQGAQGYGYTF. As DNA, the CDR3 is TGCAGTGTCCAGGGGGCGCAGGGATATGGCTACACCTTC.

This clonotype was seen repeatedly, ten times or more. The chain joins TRBV7-9 to TRBJ2-7; D remains unclear. V was trimmed by 2 bases and J by 3 bases, leaving 8 bases between them. The germline CDR1 and CDR2 sequences are SEHNR and FQNEAQ (reference sequence). The CDR3 sequence is 13 residues long. The CDR3 sequence: CASSLTMGYEQYF. The CDR3, as DNA: TGTGCCAGCAGCTTAACTATGGGCTACGAGCAGTACTTC.

A word on this clonotype: Possible read error: a much larger clone is one base away. V and J are TRBV6-5 and TRBJ2-7; D unclear. The J call could be wrong; TRBJ2-5 is a better fit for the DNA end. The length of the CDR3 is 15 residues. Germline assignment: CDR1 MNHEY and CDR2 SVGAGI. The CDR3 DNA sequence: TGTGCCAGCAGTACCACGGGTTTTGCCGAGGAGACCCAGTACTTC. Translated: CASSTTGFAEETQYF.

A remark on this clonotype: At one boundary the junction diverges from the germline segment, which might be a read error. The chain combines TRBV12-3 or TRBV12-4 with TRBJ2-3; tentatively, D is TRBD1 (5 bases). The length of the CDR3 is 15 residues. The DNA for the CDR3 is TGTGCCAGCCAGTCCGGAAAGGGGAAATTAGATGCGCAGTATTTT. Translation gives CASQSGKGKLDAQYF.